Below, one T cell receptor (beta chain) is given with its context. What it binds is unknown. The assay was immunoSEQ multiplex PCR, and TCRdb's table has in-frame clones only and misses some. Among about 80,000 clones, around 80% were seen once, and the ten largest hold 6.6%. At baseline, cycle 4 day 1, and cycle 7 day 1, blood was sampled. This sample was taken from a study of OX40 agonist ivuxolimab in advanced cancers. Study in general: An agonistic anti-OX40 (CD134) antibody, ivuxolimab, was used to treat the patients.

Findings of the study overall: The 0.1-3.0 mg/kg partial responders had among the lowest clonal expansion. There were, on average, more expanded clones in CD8+ T cells than in CD4+.

The TCR sequence derives from an adult with an advanced solid tumor such as melanoma, head and neck, liver or kidney cancer. The specimen comprised CD4+ or CD8+ T cells sorted from blood, sampled in a trial of the OX40 agonist ivuxolimab.

In DNA form, the CDR3 reads TGTGCCAGCAGTCAACTTACCGGGACCCCCGTTGAGCAGTTCTTC. Its protein product is CASSQLTGTPVEQFF. The chain employs TRBV6-1 and TRBJ2-1; D is perhaps TRBD1 or TRBD2 (5 bases each). The CDR3 is 15 amino acids. Trimming cost V 5 bases and J 9 bases, with 20 bases left between them. Germline V lookup: CDR1 MNHNS, CDR2 SASEGT.